The T cell receptor beta chain under discussion was sequenced for a study of CD8+ T cells in alopecia areata. Study overall: Tofacitinib therapy took 6 to 18 months; 6 months off drug came after.

Study observations and caveats: Tofacitinib delivered significant drops in scalp clonality and in expanded CD8+ clones among the top 100.

It was cDNA, reverse transcribed from extracted RNA, that served as the sequencing template. Sequencing used immunoSEQ multiplex PCR; TCRdb keeps in-frame clones, though not all of them. Among roughly 92,000 clones listed, approximately 70% were seen once. V was cut by 6 bases and J by 4 bases, with 13 bases left in between. This CDR3 is built from 13 residues. Germline V gene sequence: CDR1 LNHDA, CDR2 SQIVND (reference sequence). As to this clone: Its matching antigen is unknown.

Treatment here: oral pan-JAK inhibitor, 5-10 mg twice daily. The starting material was CD8+ T cells sorted from blood, obtained at week 44, from a patient treated with tofacitinib. The TCR comes from a human donor with alopecia areata. The rearrangement uses TRBV19 and TRBJ2-7; no clear D. The CDR3 nucleotides are TGTGCCAGTAGGTCACAGTCTGAGTACGAGCAGTACTTC. Amino acids: CASRSQSEYEQYF.